This T cell receptor (beta chain) is from a study of CD8+CD57+ T cells in acquired aplastic anemia (dated by TCRdb to between 2018 and 2020). Concerning the study at large: On average, sorted CD4+ and CD8+ cells yielded roughly 3.4 ug of extracted DNA, with a range of 0.2 to 27.4 ug. A CD8+CD57+ expansion meant a frequency higher than the mean frequency seen in healthy subjects. What the work shows at the level of the full study, not this receptor alone: Although roughly 29 CD8+ CDR3 sequences were shared by patients and controls, these sequences appeared highly expressed in patients and within the immunodominant clones of patients. Patients and healthy controls showed no significant difference in CD8+ Simpson's diversity (P=0.060).

Expansion of CD8+CD57+ cells had been shown by flow cytometry in the patients chosen for sequencing. All patients had severe acquired aplastic anemia diagnosed by International Study of Aplastic Anemia and Agranulocytosis and Camitta criteria. At the time blood was sampled, none of the patients had received any therapy. TCR repertoires of sorted CD4+ and CD8+ blood T cells from severe aplastic anemia patients and healthy subjects were deep-sequenced in the study. Patients were enrolled in the USA under clinicaltrials.gov protocols 00001620, 01623167, 00001397, 00071045, 00081523 and 00961064. Ficoll-Paque density gradient centrifugation was used to isolate peripheral blood mononuclear cells. CD4+ and CD8+ T cells were sorted by FACS or magnetic beads before DNA extraction. TCR beta VDJ combination and CDR3 sequence profiling used genomic DNA as the template. An Illumina HiSeq 2000 was used for TCR repertoire sequencing. The source study handled its data this way. Repertoire assessment relied on Simpson's diversity index, CDR3 size and DJ length profiles, and TRBV/TRBJ rearrangement plots. The most abundant DNA sequence in the deep sequencing data was defined as the immunodominant clone. CDR3 amino acid sequences were screened for sharing across subjects and compared with published repertoires and the VDJdb database. The raw public data were reprocessed by TCRdb itself: fastp quality trimming at Q25, MiXCR clonotype calling, in-frame beta chains only. Under each unique CDR3 protein, matching rows form one entry showing the most common genes and DNA. TCRdb, not the authors, supplied the V and J calls. The sample table contains over 150,000 distinct CDR3 sequences; only one count was recorded for about three fifths of them. The ten largest clones take up about 42% of the sample.

As to this clonotype: Its specific antigen is unknown. No per-base quality is available; no much larger clone lies one base away.

The clonotype originates from a human donor with aplastic anemia. Sequencing was done on a sample of sorted CD4+, CD8+, or CD8+CD57+ T cells (not recorded which) from PBMCs.

The nucleotides are TGTGCCACCAGTGTGGGGACTAGTTCCGATACGCAGTATTTT. Its protein reads: CATSVGTSSDTQYF. Recombination joined TRBV24-1 with TRBJ2-3, with 8 junctional bases fitting TRBD2. V ends up 5 bases short and J 6 bases short, with an unmatched junction base count of 6. Based on the germline V gene, the CDR1 and CDR2 sequences are KGHDR and SFDVKD. From the cysteine through the phenylalanine, the CDR3 covers 14 amino acids. Solely the CDR3 DNA is kept, with 42 bases framed from the first base.